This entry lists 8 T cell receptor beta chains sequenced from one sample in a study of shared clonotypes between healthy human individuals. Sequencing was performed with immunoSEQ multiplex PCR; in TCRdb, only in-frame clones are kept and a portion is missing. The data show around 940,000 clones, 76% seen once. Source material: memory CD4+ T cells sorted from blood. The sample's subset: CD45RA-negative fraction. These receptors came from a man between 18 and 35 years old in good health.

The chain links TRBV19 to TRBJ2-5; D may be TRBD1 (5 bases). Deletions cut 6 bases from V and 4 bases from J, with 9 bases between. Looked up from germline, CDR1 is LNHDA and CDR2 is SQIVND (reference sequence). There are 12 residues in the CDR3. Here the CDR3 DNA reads TGTGCCAGTAGCGCTCAGGGAGAGACCCAGTACTTC. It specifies CASSAQGETQYF.

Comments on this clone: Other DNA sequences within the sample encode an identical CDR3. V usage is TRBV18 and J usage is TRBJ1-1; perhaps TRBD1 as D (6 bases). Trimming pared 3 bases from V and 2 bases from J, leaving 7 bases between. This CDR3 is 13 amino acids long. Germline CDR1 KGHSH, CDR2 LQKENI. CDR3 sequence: CASSPGQNTEAFF. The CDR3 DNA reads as TGTGCCAGCTCACCGGGACAAAACACTGAAGCTTTCTTT.

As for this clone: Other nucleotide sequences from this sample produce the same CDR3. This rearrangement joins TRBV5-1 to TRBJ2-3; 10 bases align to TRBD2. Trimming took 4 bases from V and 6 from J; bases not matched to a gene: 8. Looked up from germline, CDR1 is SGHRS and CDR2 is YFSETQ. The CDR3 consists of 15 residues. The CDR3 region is CASSPSGGAVDTQYF. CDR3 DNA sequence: TGCGCCAGCAGCCCCAGCGGGGGGGCCGTGGATACGCAGTATTTT.

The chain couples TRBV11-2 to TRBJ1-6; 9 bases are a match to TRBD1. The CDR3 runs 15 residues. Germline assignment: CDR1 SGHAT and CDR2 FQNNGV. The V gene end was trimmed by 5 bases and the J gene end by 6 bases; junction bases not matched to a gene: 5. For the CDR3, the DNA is TGTGCCAGCAGCCCGCCGACAGGGGGTAATTCACCCCTCCACTTT. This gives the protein CASSPPTGGNSPLHF.

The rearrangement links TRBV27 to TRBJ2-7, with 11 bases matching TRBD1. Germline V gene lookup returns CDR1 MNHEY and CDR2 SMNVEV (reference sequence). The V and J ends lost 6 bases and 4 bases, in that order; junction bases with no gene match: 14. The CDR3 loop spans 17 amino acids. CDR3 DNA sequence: TGTGCCAGCAGCAAACGGCCAACAGGACAGGGGGCTTACGAGCAGTACTTC. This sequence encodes CASSKRPTGQGAYEQYF.

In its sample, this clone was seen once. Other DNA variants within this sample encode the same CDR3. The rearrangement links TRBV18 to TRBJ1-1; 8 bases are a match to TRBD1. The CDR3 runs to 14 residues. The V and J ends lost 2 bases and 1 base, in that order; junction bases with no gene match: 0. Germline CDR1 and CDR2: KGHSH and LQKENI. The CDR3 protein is CASSPGQGNTEAFF. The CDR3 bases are TGTGCCAGCTCACCAGGACAGGGGAACACTGAAGCTTTCTTT.

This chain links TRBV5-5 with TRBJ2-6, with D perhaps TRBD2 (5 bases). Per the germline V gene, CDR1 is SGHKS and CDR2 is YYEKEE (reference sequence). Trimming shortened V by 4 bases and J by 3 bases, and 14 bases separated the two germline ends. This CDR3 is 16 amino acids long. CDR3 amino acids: CASSPWIGVGANVLTF. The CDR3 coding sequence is TGTGCCAGCAGCCCGTGGATCGGGGTTGGGGCCAACGTCCTGACTTTC.

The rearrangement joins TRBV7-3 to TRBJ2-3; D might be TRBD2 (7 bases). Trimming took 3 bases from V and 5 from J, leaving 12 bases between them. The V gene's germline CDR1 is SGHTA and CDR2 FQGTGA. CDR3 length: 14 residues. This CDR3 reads CASSLGGLGDTQYF. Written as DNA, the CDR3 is TGTGCCAGCAGCTTGGGGGGGCTTGGAGATACGCAGTATTTT.